A single sample is the source of the 30 T cell receptor beta chains below, sequenced in a study of cytomegalovirus exposure and HLA in healthy donors. The PCR employed 60 Vbeta primers together with 13 Jbeta primers. Libraries were prepared by immunoSEQ multiplex PCR; TCRdb keeps only in-frame clonotypes and omits some of them. This sample has 250,000 to 350,000 clones; roughly 89% occur once, and the top ten carry 3.5% to 4%. Sequencing was carried out using PBMCs. The receptors stem from a man aged 35-49 years in good health and CMV-seropositive.

The chain has TRBV11-3 and TRBJ2-1, with 7 bases matching TRBD2. The J segment lost 9 bases and the V segment lost 0 bases, leaving 2 bases of the junction unmatched. Germline loops: CDR1 SGHNT, CDR2 YENEEA. The CDR3 covers 13 residues. The CDR3 nucleotides are TGTGCCAGCAGCTTAGAGGGGGGGAGTGAGCAGTTCTTC. Translation gives CASSLEGGSEQFF.

This clone has just one count. The chain carries TRBV7-8 and TRBJ1-5; no definite D call. CDR1 is SGHVS, CDR2 FQNEAQ, per germline. CDR3 length: 15 amino acids. V lost 0 bases and J 5 bases, leaving 11 bases between the germline ends. The CDR3 DNA sequence: TGTGCCAGCAGCTTAGCAGGAGGGTTCGATCAGCCCCAGCATTTT. Protein sequence: CASSLAGGFDQPQHF.

The V gene is TRBV6-5, the J gene TRBJ1-2; 9 bases map to TRBD1. Per germline, CDR1 MNHEY and CDR2 SVGAGI. The junction had 5 bases not matched to a gene; V was cut back by 6 bases and J by 6 bases. The CDR3 has 13 residues. The DNA for the CDR3 is TGTGCCAGCAGGAGGGACAGGGAGCATGGCTACACCTTC. Its protein is CASRRDREHGYTF.

The chain is built from TRBV6-6 and TRBJ2-3; 9 nucleotides align to TRBD2. Per germline, CDR1 MNHNY and CDR2 SVGAGI (reference sequence). V was pared by 10 bases and J by 5 bases, with 16 bases of the junction left unmatched. This CDR3 has 16 residues. CDR3 nucleotide sequence: TGTGCCACCAGCCCCGAGGGCGGGAGGGCCGGAGATACGCAGTATTTT. Translating gives CATSPEGGRAGDTQYF.

The rearrangement uses TRBV27 and TRBJ1-6; D possibly corresponds to TRBD1 (6 bases). From germline, CDR1 is MNHEY and CDR2 SMNVEV (reference sequence). V lost 2 bases and J lost 5, with 10 bases in between. The CDR3 is 15 residues long. The CDR3: CASSLQGRDNSPLHF. CDR3 DNA: TGTGCCAGCAGTTTACAGGGGCGGGATAATTCACCCCTCCACTTT.

The chain recombines TRBV6-4 with TRBJ2-7, with D unresolved. Trimming took 8 bases from V and 5 from J, leaving 10 bases between them. Germline CDR1 and CDR2: MRHNA and SNTAGT. CDR3 length equals 11 residues. CDR3 residues: CASPWPDEQYF. CDR3 nucleotides: TGTGCCAGCCCCTGGCCAGACGAGCAGTACTTC.

The chain uses TRBV5-1 and TRBJ1-2, with D possibly TRBD1 on 6 matching bases. CDR1 and CDR2 (germline): SGHRS, YFSETQ. The CDR3 is made up of 15 amino acids. The V end was cut by 5 bases, the J end by 3 bases, with 17 bases between. The CDR3 loop is CASRMGSGGDYGYTF. DNA of the CDR3: TGCGCCAGCAGAATGGGGTCGGGGGGCGACTATGGCTACACCTTC.

The chain recombines TRBV6-4 with TRBJ2-1; a weak D match, TRBD1 (6 bases). This CDR3 is built from 18 residues. Germline V CDR1 and CDR2: MRHNA, SNTAGT. V was pared by 6 bases and J by 0 bases, with 21 bases between. In nucleotides, the CDR3 is TGTGCCAGCAGCCCAACCCACGGGGACACGAGCTCCTACAATGAGCAGTTCTTC. Translation gives CASSPTHGDTSSYNEQFF.

This clone was seen only once. Written as DNA, the CDR3 is TGTGCCACCAGCAGATCTAGCAGCCGCACAGATACGCAGTATTTT. As protein: CATSRSSSRTDTQYF. The V and J genes are TRBV15 and TRBJ2-3; D may be TRBD2 (5 bases). This CDR3 has 15 amino acids. Germline assignment: CDR1 LNHNV and CDR2 YYDKDF (reference sequence). V was clipped by 2 bases and J by 1 base, with 10 bases between them.

This rearrangement joins TRBV4-1 to TRBJ1-1; 10 bases are shared with TRBD1. Germline CDR1 is MGHRA and CDR2 is YSYEKL. The CDR3 is 15 residues long. The V and J ends lost 4 bases and 4 bases, in that order; junction bases with no gene match: 6. CDR3 amino acids: CASSPRQGASTEAFF. For the CDR3, the DNA is TGCGCCAGCAGCCCGCGACAGGGGGCGTCCACTGAAGCTTTCTTT.

The chain has TRBV10-3 and TRBJ2-7; maybe TRBD1 (6 bases). CDR3 size: 13 residues. From germline, CDR1 is ENHRY and CDR2 SYGVKD. The V gene lost 3 bases and the J gene lost 3 bases, with 9 bases spanning the gap. This chain's CDR3 is CAISEGQLYEQYF. DNA for the CDR3: TGTGCCATCAGTGAAGGACAGCTCTACGAGCAGTACTTC.

The gene calls are TRBV7-9 and TRBJ1-5; 7 nucleotides align to TRBD1. Germline V CDR1 and CDR2: SEHNR, FQNEAQ (reference sequence). Trimming cost V 4 bases and J 6 bases; bases outside gene matches: 9. The CDR3 sequence is 15 residues long. This chain's CDR3 is CASSSDRVLGQPQHF. CDR3 DNA: TGTGCCAGCAGCTCAGACAGGGTATTGGGTCAGCCCCAGCATTTT.

This chain uses TRBV4-1 with TRBJ2-5, with D possibly being TRBD2 (6 bases). TRBJ2-7 explains the end of the DNA better; the J call may be wrong. The CDR3 covers 16 residues. Germline V gives CDR1 MGHRA, CDR2 YSYEKL. CDR3: CASSQGSGPSSYEQYF. For the CDR3, the DNA is TGCGCCAGCAGCCAGGGCAGCGGGCCTAGCTCCTACGAGCAGTACTTC.

This rearrangement joins TRBV5-1 to TRBJ2-5; 8 positions agree with TRBD1. V gave up 4 bases and J gave up 4 bases; unmatched junction bases: 9. From germline, CDR1 is SGHRS and CDR2 YFSETQ. This CDR3 contains 15 residues. CDR3: CASSGPDRVGETQYF. The CDR3 DNA reads as TGCGCCAGCAGCGGACCGGACAGGGTGGGAGAGACCCAGTACTTC.

In nucleotides, the CDR3 is TGTGCCAGCAGCCTCGGGCAGGGGGAAGCTGAAAAACTGTTTTTT. Its protein is CASSLGQGEAEKLFF. V is TRBV9 and J is TRBJ1-4; 7 nucleotides match TRBD1. The CDR3 has 15 amino acids. With V trimmed by 4 bases and J by 7 bases, 10 bases remained unmatched. Germline V gives CDR1 SGDLS, CDR2 YYNGEE.

This clone came up a few times. The rearrangement links TRBV7-2 to TRBJ2-4; possible D gene TRBD2, 5 bases. Trimming took 3 bases from V and 6 from J, leaving 15 bases between them. The CDR3 length is 15 residues. CDR1 and CDR2 from the germline V gene are SGHTA and FQGNSA. The DNA of the CDR3 is TGTGCCAGCAGCTTTCGGTCGGGGATGGGAAACATTCAGTACTTC. Its translation: CASSFRSGMGNIQYF.

V is TRBV5-4 and J is TRBJ2-1, with 8 bases lining up with TRBD2. The CDR3 covers 14 residues. Germline V gives CDR1 SGHNT, CDR2 YYREEE (reference sequence). V shed 3 bases, J shed 5 bases, and the junction held 4 bases outside the gene matches. The chain's CDR3 is CASSSGGLDNEQFF. The CDR3 nucleotides are TGTGCCAGCAGCTCGGGGGGACTAGACAATGAGCAGTTCTTC.

The chain joins TRBV27 to TRBJ2-7, with 8 bases that match TRBD1. Germline assignment: CDR1 MNHEY and CDR2 SMNVEV (reference sequence). The CDR3 is made up of 13 amino acids. V lost 2 bases and J lost 7; bases outside the gene matches: 4. CDR3 in DNA: TGTGCCAGCAGTTTAGGGCAGGGGGCAGAGCAGTACTTC. Translation: CASSLGQGAEQYF.

This chain links TRBV19 with TRBJ2-1; TRBD2 aligns across 8 bases. Germline V gives CDR1 LNHDA, CDR2 SQIVND (reference sequence). V was pared by 9 bases and J by 4 bases, with 5 bases of the junction left unmatched. The CDR3 contains 13 residues. CDR3 sequence (DNA): TGTGCCAGCGTGGGGACTAGGTACAATGAGCAGTTCTTC. Its translation is CASVGTRYNEQFF.

On this clone itself: One end of the junction fails to match germline, which may point to a read error. This chain connects TRBV7-9 to TRBJ2-1; D call uncertain. The CDR3 is 12 residues long. Per germline, CDR1 SEHNR and CDR2 FQNEAQ (reference sequence). The CDR3 coding sequence is TGTTCCAGCAGCCCGCGCCACAATGAGCAGTTCTTC. Translation: CSSSPRHNEQFF.

The J gene is TRBJ2-2, the V gene TRBV5-1; D is uncertain. CDR3 length: 15 residues. Germline CDR1 SGHRS, CDR2 YFSETQ. V was clipped by 3 bases and J by 0 bases, with 9 bases between them. CDR3: CASSYSFANTGELFF. The CDR3 DNA reads as TGCGCCAGCAGCTACAGCTTCGCGAACACCGGGGAGCTGTTTTTT. The variable domain in full, with the rest retrieved from reference TRBV5-1 and TRBJ2-2, is KAGVTQTPRYLIKTRGQQVTLSCSPISGHRSVSWYQQTPGQGLQFLFEYFSETQRNKGNFPGRFSGRQFSNSRSEMNVSTLELGDSALYLCASSYSFANTGELFFGEGSRLTVL.

J is TRBJ2-3 and V is TRBV6-6; 9 positions match TRBD2. Germline V gene sequence: CDR1 MNHNY, CDR2 SVGAGI (reference sequence). The V segment lost 6 bases and the J segment 1 base; nucleotides outside the gene matches: 8. The CDR3 spans 16 residues. The CDR3 loop is CASSRLLAGRTDTQYF. Here the CDR3 DNA reads TGTGCCAGCAGCCGACTTCTAGCGGGACGCACAGATACGCAGTATTTT.

The chain uses TRBV28 and TRBJ2-7; TRBD2 matches 14 bases. This CDR3 contains 16 residues. Germline CDR1 and CDR2: MDHEN and SYDVKM. Trimming at V came to 3 bases and at J to 5 bases, leaving 6 bases not matched to a gene. The DNA of the CDR3 is TGTGCCAGCAGTTTCGGACTAGCGGGAGGTTTAAACGAGCAGTACTTC. This encodes CASSFGLAGGLNEQYF.

This chain links TRBV5-6 with TRBJ1-2; D may be TRBD1 (5 bases). Germline assignment: CDR1 SGHDT and CDR2 YYEEEE. The CDR3 spans 15 residues. V dropped 0 bases and J dropped 3 bases, with 12 bases sitting between them. The CDR3 loop is CASSLAQGYHYGYTF. The DNA for the CDR3 is TGTGCCAGCAGCTTGGCGCAGGGCTACCACTATGGCTACACCTTC.

The gene calls are TRBV5-1 and TRBJ1-1, with TRBD1 matching 7 bases. The CDR3 sequence is 14 residues long. V trimming: 6 bases; J trimming: 5 bases; junction bases outside the gene matches: 10. Per germline, CDR1 SGHRS and CDR2 YFSETQ. CDR3 in DNA: TGCGCCAGCACCCCGAGAGGGGGCTTTACTGAAGCTTTCTTT. Translation: CASTPRGGFTEAFF.

The rearrangement links TRBV19 to TRBJ1-1, with D perhaps TRBD1 (5 bases). Trimming left V 4 bases short and J 3 bases short, with 9 bases between. This CDR3 contains 13 residues. Per the germline V gene, CDR1 is LNHDA and CDR2 is SQIVND (reference sequence). The CDR3 coding sequence is TGTGCCAGTAGTAGGATAGGGGACACTGAAGCTTTCTTT. Amino acids: CASSRIGDTEAFF.

The chain is built from TRBV5-6 and TRBJ1-5; TRBD1 matches at 7 bases. The CDR3 loop spans 19 amino acids. Trimming at V came to 4 bases and at J to 0 bases, leaving 16 bases not matched to a gene. Germline V gene data show CDR1 as SGHDT and CDR2 as YYEEEE. DNA of the CDR3: TGTGCCAGCAGCAATTGGAGGGCTGGGACAGCTGATAGCAATCAGCCCCAGCATTTT. Protein: CASSNWRAGTADSNQPQHF.

The chain carries TRBV5-4 and TRBJ2-5; D might be TRBD1 (5 bases). Germline CDR1 SGHNT, CDR2 YYREEE (reference sequence). Trimming pared 8 bases from V and 2 bases from J, leaving 19 bases between. This CDR3 is built from 15 residues. The chain's CDR3 is CASFSATDKQETQYF. The DNA of the CDR3 is TGTGCCAGTTTCTCGGCGACAGATAAGCAAGAGACCCAGTACTTC.

J is TRBJ2-3 and V is TRBV6-5, with a tentative D call TRBD2 (6 bases). This CDR3 comprises 15 residues. Looked up from germline, CDR1 is MNHEY and CDR2 is SVGAGI. Trimming left V 8 bases short and J 0 bases short, with 15 bases between. The CDR3 DNA follows: TGTGCCAGCGCGCTGCGGAGGGCAAGCACAGATACGCAGTATTTT. Its protein product is CASALRRASTDTQYF.

The chain employs TRBV29-1 and TRBJ1-1; D uncertain. CDR3 length: 14 residues. Germline CDR1 and CDR2: SQVTM and ANQGSEA. Trimming pared 1 base from V and 1 base from J, leaving 10 bases between. DNA for the CDR3: TGCAGCGTTGAAGGCGGCGGAGGGAACACTGAAGCTTTCTTT. As protein: CSVEGGGGNTEAFF.